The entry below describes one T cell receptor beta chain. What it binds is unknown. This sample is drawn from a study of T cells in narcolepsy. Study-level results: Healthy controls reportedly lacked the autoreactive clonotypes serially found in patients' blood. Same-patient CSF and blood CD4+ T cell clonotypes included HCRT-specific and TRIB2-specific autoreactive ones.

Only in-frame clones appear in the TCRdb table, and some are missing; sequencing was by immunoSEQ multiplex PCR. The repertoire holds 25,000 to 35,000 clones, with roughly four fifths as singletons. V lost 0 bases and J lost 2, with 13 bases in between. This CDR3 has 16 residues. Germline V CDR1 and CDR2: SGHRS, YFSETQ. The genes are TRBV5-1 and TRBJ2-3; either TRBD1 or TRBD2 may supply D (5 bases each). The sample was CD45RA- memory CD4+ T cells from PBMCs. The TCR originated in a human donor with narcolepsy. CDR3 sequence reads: CASSLGGQGATDTQYF. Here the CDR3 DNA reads TGCGCCAGCAGCTTGGGAGGGCAGGGAGCCACAGATACGCAGTATTTT.